This is a list of T cell receptor beta chains from one sample in a study of CD8 T cells in Susac syndrome. TCRdb passed the immunoSEQ multiplex PCR reads through MiXCR, listing each CDR3 protein once. The sample consists of some 120,000 distinct CDR3 sequences, about 94% of them appearing once. The sequenced sample was CD4+ T cells from PBMCs. Receptors originate from a human donor with multiple sclerosis. Each CDR3 is given without its conserved first and last residue. Fields, in order: J gene, clone size, V gene, CDR3 protein. Expanded clones are given a class, and other clones once, few, many or no size at all.

j_call: TRBJ2-3
clone_size: once
v_call: TRBV12-3/TRBV12-4
cdr3_aa: ASGLTTVTDTQY

j_call: TRBJ2-1
clone_size: .
v_call: TRBV5-6
cdr3_aa: ASSPRTGSSNEQF

j_call: TRBJ2-6
clone_size: .
v_call: TRBV7-2
cdr3_aa: ASSLAGGSGANVLT

j_call: TRBJ1-2
clone_size: .
v_call: TRBV9
cdr3_aa: ASSVGLGVTNYGYT

j_call: TRBJ2-7
clone_size: .
v_call: TRBV7-2
cdr3_aa: ASSNSNYEQY

j_call: TRBJ2-1
clone_size: .
v_call: TRBV30
cdr3_aa: AWTPRLEQF

j_call: TRBJ2-5
clone_size: once
v_call: TRBV6-5
cdr3_aa: ASSLAGGPKTQY

j_call: TRBJ1-1
clone_size: .
v_call: TRBV12-3/TRBV12-4
cdr3_aa: ASSDTGTLKAF

j_call: TRBJ1-1
clone_size: .
v_call: TRBV28
cdr3_aa: ASSLGGQENTEAF

j_call: TRBJ2-2
clone_size: .
v_call: TRBV4-2
cdr3_aa: ASSQGGFGELF

j_call: TRBJ1-2
clone_size: .
v_call: TRBV14
cdr3_aa: ASSQERTAYDYT

j_call: TRBJ1-6
clone_size: .
v_call: TRBV6-1
cdr3_aa: ASLRGTASSYNSPLH

j_call: TRBJ2-5
clone_size: once
v_call: TRBV20-1
cdr3_aa: SARDPRSEETQY

j_call: TRBJ2-7
clone_size: .
v_call: TRBV20-1
cdr3_aa: SARDVTGRSYEQY

j_call: TRBJ1-4
clone_size: .
v_call: TRBV18
cdr3_aa: ASSPQKGQENEKLF

j_call: TRBJ2-1
clone_size: .
v_call: TRBV5-1
cdr3_aa: ASSRDRFYNEQF

j_call: TRBJ1-1
clone_size: .
v_call: TRBV30
cdr3_aa: AWSLQNTEAF

j_call: TRBJ2-3
clone_size: .
v_call: TRBV3-1
cdr3_aa: ASSTGSTTPDTQY

j_call: TRBJ1-4
clone_size: .
v_call: TRBV20-1
cdr3_aa: SAARTGLHEKLF

j_call: TRBJ2-7
clone_size: .
v_call: TRBV28
cdr3_aa: ASSDRIYFYEQY

j_call: TRBJ1-3
clone_size: .
v_call: TRBV27
cdr3_aa: ASSLSRGGNTIY

j_call: TRBJ1-1
clone_size: .
v_call: TRBV4-1
cdr3_aa: ASSQGQGYWAF

j_call: TRBJ1-2
clone_size: .
v_call: TRBV4-3
cdr3_aa: ASSGTGAFNYGYT

j_call: TRBJ1-1
clone_size: .
v_call: TRBV9
cdr3_aa: ASSGGGDTEAF

j_call: TRBJ2-1
clone_size: .
v_call: TRBV14
cdr3_aa: ASSQDLGGEQF

j_call: TRBJ1-1
clone_size: .
v_call: TRBV12-5
cdr3_aa: ASGSPNTNRGEAF

j_call: TRBJ1-5
clone_size: .
v_call: TRBV15
cdr3_aa: ATSGMPGQGAVSNQPQH

j_call: TRBJ1-2
clone_size: once
v_call: TRBV20-1
cdr3_aa: SAVSTGSNYGYT

j_call: TRBJ1-2
clone_size: .
v_call: TRBV14
cdr3_aa: ASSQDSTYGYT

j_call: TRBJ1-2
clone_size: .
v_call: TRBV5-1
cdr3_aa: ASSILPGPNYGYT

j_call: TRBJ1-2
clone_size: .
v_call: TRBV7-2
cdr3_aa: ASSTSRRGVGGYT

j_call: TRBJ2-3
clone_size: .
v_call: TRBV30
cdr3_aa: AWSVTGSGRDTQY

j_call: TRBJ2-1
clone_size: once
v_call: TRBV7-2
cdr3_aa: AGTPSGTSYNEQF

j_call: TRBJ2-7
clone_size: .
v_call: TRBV28
cdr3_aa: ASSLETVSYEQY

j_call: TRBJ2-6
clone_size: .
v_call: TRBV30
cdr3_aa: AWSGTGLLSSGANVLT

j_call: TRBJ1-5
clone_size: few
v_call: TRBV11-2
cdr3_aa: ASSLTGGGNQPQH

j_call: TRBJ2-6
clone_size: .
v_call: TRBV7-6
cdr3_aa: ASSPTGIGANVLT

j_call: TRBJ1-2
clone_size: .
v_call: TRBV5-4
cdr3_aa: ASSLVGPSLGYT

j_call: TRBJ2-1
clone_size: .
v_call: TRBV27
cdr3_aa: ASRLPGRASYNEQF

j_call: TRBJ2-3
clone_size: once
v_call: TRBV29-1
cdr3_aa: SVEVGTTSTDTQY

j_call: TRBJ2-7
clone_size: .
v_call: TRBV12-3/TRBV12-4
cdr3_aa: ASSSRQFYEQY

j_call: TRBJ2-1
clone_size: .
v_call: TRBV29-1
cdr3_aa: SVEGGRPYNEQF

j_call: TRBJ2-1
clone_size: .
v_call: TRBV29-1
cdr3_aa: SAGGRPQGNEQF

j_call: TRBJ2-1
clone_size: .
v_call: TRBV11-2
cdr3_aa: ASSLARGAQNEQF

j_call: TRBJ1-2
clone_size: .
v_call: TRBV20-1
cdr3_aa: SATGTDNYGYT

j_call: TRBJ2-3
clone_size: .
v_call: TRBV20-1
cdr3_aa: SARGTSGGMVTQY

j_call: TRBJ1-3
clone_size: once
v_call: TRBV5-4
cdr3_aa: ASHKGAGNTIY

j_call: TRBJ1-2
clone_size: .
v_call: TRBV19
cdr3_aa: ASNWLGNYGYT

j_call: TRBJ2-4
clone_size: once
v_call: TRBV6-6
cdr3_aa: ASSYVDGRAKNIQY

j_call: TRBJ2-5
clone_size: .
v_call: TRBV5-1
cdr3_aa: ASSLSLRETQY

j_call: TRBJ2-2
clone_size: .
v_call: TRBV2
cdr3_aa: ASGRTNTGELF

j_call: TRBJ1-1
clone_size: .
v_call: TRBV7-9
cdr3_aa: ASSLGAGKAP